This TCR beta chain was observed in a study of blood T cell repertoires in COVID-19 (dated by TCRdb to the early 2020s). For the study in its entirety: Samples covering the acute and convalescent phases of COVID-19 were provided by collaborators in the United States, Italy and Spain. The material from the prospective study consisted of cDNA or gDNA derived from T cells, B-cell-depleted T cells, or PBMCs. Subjects who had been exposed to COVID-19, were actively infected with it, or had recovered from it provided the deeply sampled blood TCRbeta repertoires that made up the dataset. The repertoires were made available in a free public database intended to serve as a resource for research on the immune response to SARS-CoV-2. Samples came from the ongoing ImmuneRACE study (first 160 participants) plus 1,254 subjects from 6 global collaborators. The sample metadata nearly always contained a de-identified subject ID, COVID-19 status, age in years and sex. Where HLA class I and class II types were available, the types were taken from metadata supplied by the sample provider, not from assay-based typing. What the research found in general, with its limitations: How much clinical and demographic metadata was included differed by source and by participant, and the metadata was provided uncurated.

Regarding this clone: Its antigen target is currently unknown. Per-base quality was not reported, and no clone a single base away is much larger than it.

Collaborating institutions collected whole blood in K2EDTA tubes following their own protocols. For TCRbeta analysis, collaborator samples were shipped as frozen whole blood, as isolated PBMCs, or as DNA extracted from either sample type. TCRbeta CDR3 regions were amplified from genomic DNA by means of the immunoSEQ Assay, a bias-controlled multiplex PCR. In the source study's methods: Within the assay, amplification of reference gene primers was used to estimate how many nucleated cells each sample contained. Sequence reads were collapsed and filtered to measure the absolute abundance of every unique TCRbeta CDR3 rearrangement. Productive Simpson clonality was computed per sample as the square root of Simpson's diversity index over productive rearrangements. The table was pulled from immuneACCESS by TCRdb, which kept in-frame rearrangements only. Such tables lose some clones; where checked, under half of the loss comes from unresolved V genes, and the rest has no known cause. V, J and clone size derive from that table, while D and trimming were established from the DNA sequence. This sample lists 100,000 to 150,000 clones; about 70% were detected once. The ten largest clones take up less than 2.5% of the sample.

The junction shows trimming of 0 bases on V and 4 bases on J, and the gene matches do not reach 10 bases of it. The germline V gene gives CDR1 as LGHNA and CDR2 as YNFKEQ. CDR3 length: 17 amino acids, cysteine to phenylalanine. The read is trimmed to its CDR3 DNA, 51 bases read in frame from base 1. This receptor was identified in a woman in her 70s with acute or convalescent COVID-19. This receptor chain uses TRBV4-2 and TRBJ1-2, with 8 bases in between that match TRBD1. What was sequenced was peripheral blood. The bases read TGTGCCAGCAGCCAAGATGGGTCCAGGGGGCGCAGCTATGGCTACACCTTC. It translates as CASSQDGSRGRSYGYTF.